These 11 T cell receptor beta chains came from one sample sequenced in a study of T cell repertoires in cytomegalovirus infection. TCRdb reprocessed the reads with MiXCR, giving one entry per CDR3 protein. Here the sample spans 200,000 to 300,000 distinct CDR3 sequences, roughly an eighth being singletons. Material: PBMCs. The receptors derive from a human donor in good health (CMV status not recorded). Some clones in this sample may be carry-over from other donors' samples.

This clonotype was detected many times. The V call is TRBV12-3 or TRBV12-4, the J call TRBJ1-6; 8 bases match TRBD1. The CDR3 runs 16 residues. Losses at the gene ends were 8 bases for V and 6 bases for J; bases not matched to a gene: 12. CDR3 sequence: CASRDYRDRSNSPLHF. CDR3 sequence (DNA): TGTGCCAGCCGGGATTACAGGGACAGGAGTAATTCACCCCTCCACTTT.

This chain joins TRBV27 and TRBJ2-5; maybe TRBD2 (6 bases). The length of the CDR3 is 14 residues. CDR1 and CDR2 from the germline V gene are MNHEY and SMNVEV (reference sequence). V lost 8 bases, J lost 3 bases, and 16 bases lay in between. The CDR3 spells CASYNPGDKETQYF. Written as DNA, the CDR3 is TGTGCCAGCTATAACCCGGGAGACAAAGAGACCCAGTACTTC.

The chain links TRBV7-6 to TRBJ2-5; 11 positions agree with TRBD1. Germline V gives CDR1 SGHVS, CDR2 FNYEAQ. The CDR3 loop spans 17 amino acids. The trim removed 6 bases at V and 5 bases at J, leaving 14 bases unmatched. The CDR3 loop reads CASSYPRDRGNVETQYF. In DNA form, the CDR3 reads TGTGCCAGCAGTTACCCCCGGGACAGGGGGAATGTGGAGACCCAGTACTTC.

The chain links TRBV10-3 to TRBJ2-1, with D possibly being TRBD1 or TRBD2 (5 bases each). The germline V and J ends were trimmed by 9 bases and 2 bases, with 11 bases remaining between them. Germline CDR1 reads ENHRY; CDR2 reads SYGVKD. This CDR3 has 13 residues. The chain's CDR3 is CAIGTGPYNEQFF. The DNA for the CDR3 is TGTGCCATAGGGACGGGTCCCTACAATGAGCAGTTCTTC.

Points on this clonotype: The junction departs from the called germline gene at one end, perhaps through a read error. The J gene is TRBJ2-7, the V gene TRBV7-8; D may be TRBD1 (5 bases). This CDR3 is 15 amino acids long. Germline loops: CDR1 SGHVS, CDR2 FQNEAQ. The CDR3 region is CASSLAGPSRYEQCF. The CDR3 nucleotides read TGTGCCAGCAGCTTAGCGGGGCCATCTCGGTACGAGCAGTGCTTC.

This clonotype was seen at least ten times. This rearrangement joins TRBV4-2 to TRBJ1-2; weak D call: TRBD1 (6 bases). CDR1 is LGHNA and CDR2 is YNFKEQ in the germline V gene. V dropped 1 base and J dropped 5 bases, with 26 bases sitting between them. This CDR3 contains 19 residues. The CDR3 loop is CASSQGTTDWGRGDYGYTF. DNA for the CDR3: TGTGCCAGCAGCCAAGGGACCACGGATTGGGGAAGGGGGGATTATGGCTACACCTTC.

This clonotype came up many times. The chain joins TRBV28 to TRBJ2-1; 8 bases are a match to TRBD1. The germline gives CDR1 MDHEN, CDR2 SYDVKM. The CDR3 consists of 14 residues. The J segment lost 8 bases and the V segment lost 4 bases, leaving 7 bases of the junction unmatched. The DNA for the CDR3 is TGTGCCAGCAGTTCCCAGGGGGCTAAGGATGAGCAGTTCTTC. Translation gives CASSSQGAKDEQFF.

In this sample, this clonotype turned up many times. The chain employs TRBV20-1 and TRBJ1-1, with a possible D match to TRBD1 (5 bases). V was pared by 1 base and J by 5 bases, with 11 bases between. CDR3 size: 13 residues. Germline-derived CDR1 and CDR2 are DFQATT and SNEGSKA (reference sequence). The CDR3 is CSARAGGDTEAFF. The CDR3 region has the DNA TGCAGTGCTAGAGCGGGGGGGGATACTGAAGCTTTCTTT.

This clonotype showed up just a few times. The CDR3 bases are TGTGCCAGCAGAATCGGTTGGATCCCAGATACGCAGTATTTT. Protein product: CASRIGWIPDTQYF. This chain joins TRBV5-3 and TRBJ2-3, with unresolved D. TRBV5-3 is an ORF; its function is uncertain. Trimming left V 8 bases short and J 4 bases short, with 17 bases between. This CDR3 spans 14 amino acids.

This clonotype was recorded at least ten times. The gene calls are TRBV7-2 and TRBJ2-1, with 12 bases fitting TRBD2. With 5 bases clipped from V and 7 bases from J, the junction kept 6 bases outside the gene matches. The CDR3 covers 15 residues. Germline CDR1 is SGHTA and CDR2 is FQGNSA. CDR3 sequence: CASSPGLAGRNEQFF. In DNA, the CDR3 is TGTGCCAGCAGCCCCGGACTAGCGGGAAGGAATGAGCAGTTCTTC.

This clonotype was counted ten times or more. The CDR3 spells CASSLRQGAVTGELFF. CDR3 nucleotides: TGTGCCAGCAGTCTCAGACAGGGGGCGGTCACCGGGGAGCTGTTTTTT. The chain carries TRBV28 and TRBJ2-2, with 10 bases fitting TRBD1. The CDR3 sequence is 16 residues long. Unmatched junction bases numbered 7, after V lost 5 bases and J lost 4 bases. Germline CDR1 is MDHEN and CDR2 is SYDVKM.